Listed below are T cell receptor beta chains from one sample, sequenced in a study of CD8+ T cells in alopecia areata. Clones were sequenced by immunoSEQ multiplex PCR, and TCRdb holds only the in-frame ones, with some missing. Here the sample spans 110,000 or so clones, 45% to 60% being singletons. Sequenced material: NKG2D-low CD8+ T cells sorted from blood. All receptors derive from a human donor with alopecia areata. Both conserved end residues are part of each CDR3. A D gene is named only where the DNA matches it firmly.

cdr3_length: 14; v_call: TRBV5-4; j_call: TRBJ2-7; d_call: .; cdr3_aa: CASSFRLGAYEQYF
cdr3_length: 16; v_call: TRBV4-1; j_call: TRBJ2-7; d_call: .; cdr3_aa: CASSQDRERGSHEQYF
cdr3_length: 13; v_call: TRBV5-1; j_call: TRBJ2-7; d_call: .; cdr3_aa: CASSLAGRDEQYF
cdr3_length: 15; v_call: TRBV5-1; j_call: TRBJ2-3; d_call: TRBD2; cdr3_aa: CASSLTPGLGDTQYF
cdr3_length: 15; v_call: TRBV29-1; j_call: TRBJ2-6; d_call: .; cdr3_aa: CSVGGTSSGANVLTF
cdr3_length: 17; v_call: TRBV28; j_call: TRBJ1-2; d_call: .; cdr3_aa: CASRPGVWGNSGYGYTF
cdr3_length: 15; v_call: TRBV9; j_call: TRBJ1-2; d_call: TRBD1; cdr3_aa: CASSAPVGQGYGYTF
cdr3_length: 16; v_call: TRBV7-9; j_call: TRBJ2-2; d_call: .; cdr3_aa: CASSFRSPQDTGELFF
cdr3_length: 16; v_call: TRBV7-9; j_call: TRBJ1-1; d_call: TRBD1; cdr3_aa: CASSSDRDSRNTEAFF
cdr3_length: 16; v_call: TRBV5-1; j_call: TRBJ1-1; d_call: .; cdr3_aa: CASSLVGSGEGTEAFF
cdr3_length: 12; v_call: TRBV9; j_call: TRBJ1-2; d_call: .; cdr3_aa: CASSSSGIGYTF
cdr3_length: 14; v_call: TRBV2; j_call: TRBJ2-1; d_call: TRBD1; cdr3_aa: CASNRDRGGNEQFF
cdr3_length: 13; v_call: TRBV13; j_call: TRBJ2-5; d_call: .; cdr3_aa: CASGATPQETQYF
cdr3_length: 16; v_call: TRBV4-1; j_call: TRBJ2-1; d_call: TRBD1; cdr3_aa: CASSQNQGDPYNEQFF
cdr3_length: 13; v_call: TRBV13; j_call: TRBJ2-7; d_call: .; cdr3_aa: CASSYGRTGNGDF
cdr3_length: 16; v_call: TRBV7-6; j_call: TRBJ1-5; d_call: TRBD1; cdr3_aa: CASSAGQGSLNQPQHF
cdr3_length: 17; v_call: TRBV4-1; j_call: TRBJ1-1; d_call: .; cdr3_aa: CASSQVGEGGVNTEAFF
cdr3_length: 18; v_call: TRBV27; j_call: TRBJ2-4; d_call: .; cdr3_aa: CASSKGAQGSLAKNIQYF
cdr3_length: 14; v_call: TRBV27; j_call: TRBJ2-1; d_call: .; cdr3_aa: CASSSATPRDEQFF
cdr3_length: 14; v_call: TRBV6-5; j_call: TRBJ2-2; d_call: .; cdr3_aa: CASSYGSGTGELFF
cdr3_length: 12; v_call: TRBV18; j_call: TRBJ2-1; d_call: .; cdr3_aa: CASSPWPGEQFF
cdr3_length: 14; v_call: TRBV7-9; j_call: TRBJ2-7; d_call: .; cdr3_aa: CASSSPGRSGEQYF
cdr3_length: 14; v_call: TRBV6-5; j_call: TRBJ2-5; d_call: .; cdr3_aa: CASSYSGRGETQYF
cdr3_length: 17; v_call: TRBV13; j_call: TRBJ2-1; d_call: TRBD1; cdr3_aa: CASSVPLDRGLNNEQFF
cdr3_length: 15; v_call: TRBV5-1; j_call: TRBJ1-1; d_call: TRBD1; cdr3_aa: CASSSWTGGNTEAFF
cdr3_length: 13; v_call: TRBV6-5; j_call: TRBJ2-1; d_call: .; cdr3_aa: CASSWSESNEQFF
cdr3_length: 15; v_call: TRBV13; j_call: TRBJ2-1; d_call: .; cdr3_aa: CASSLGSGVYNEQFF
cdr3_length: 16; v_call: TRBV19; j_call: TRBJ2-1; d_call: TRBD2; cdr3_aa: CATNLRAGSFYGEQFF
cdr3_length: 13; v_call: TRBV29-1; j_call: TRBJ2-3; d_call: .; cdr3_aa: CSVRSGESDTQYF
cdr3_length: 16; v_call: TRBV29-1; j_call: TRBJ2-1; d_call: TRBD2; cdr3_aa: CSVEPLAGGSYNEQFF
cdr3_length: 14; v_call: TRBV9; j_call: TRBJ2-1; d_call: TRBD2; cdr3_aa: CASSVSAGRGEQFF
cdr3_length: 19; v_call: TRBV5-1; j_call: TRBJ2-3; d_call: .; cdr3_aa: CASSSPSNPVQYDTDTQYF
cdr3_length: 17; v_call: TRBV7-9; j_call: TRBJ2-6; d_call: TRBD1; cdr3_aa: CASSPRTGSSGANVLTF
cdr3_length: 14; v_call: TRBV6-5; j_call: TRBJ2-7; d_call: TRBD2; cdr3_aa: CASTSGRGSYEQYF
cdr3_length: 11; v_call: TRBV9; j_call: TRBJ2-1; d_call: .; cdr3_aa: CASSVGPEQFF
cdr3_length: 17; v_call: TRBV4-1; j_call: TRBJ2-5; d_call: TRBD1; cdr3_aa: CASSQDRDRVRQETQYF